These T cell receptor beta chains were read from a single sample in a study of blood T cell repertoires in COVID-19. The data were produced by immunoSEQ multiplex PCR, yet TCRdb's version contains in-frame clones alone and is incomplete. The sample gives approximately 92,000 clones, about 82% of which show up once; roughly 13% is in the top ten. Sequenced: peripheral blood. These receptor sequences come from a woman in her fifties or sixties in a cohort sampled during active or convalescent COVID-19. Both conserved end residues are trimmed from each CDR3. D genes are given only for firm matches.

TRBV2	-	TRBJ2-2	ASSRLHLGELF
TRBV5-8	-	TRBJ1-6	ASSFATARDSPLH
TRBV19	-	TRBJ1-2	ASSMGRSNYGYT
TRBV5-1	TRBD1	TRBJ2-7	ASSPGTASYEQY
TRBV28	-	TRBJ2-1	ASSLTGKPYNEQF
TRBV9	-	TRBJ2-5	ASSAGFLGGTLLQETQY
TRBV5-1	TRBD2	TRBJ2-1	ASSFFTSGSVGEQF
TRBV25-1	TRBD1	TRBJ1-1	ASSDHIGQAVTEAF
TRBV4-1	TRBD1	TRBJ1-3	ASSRNGQASSGNTIY
TRBV7-8	-	TRBJ1-2	ASSRGTVEGYT
TRBV7-9	-	TRBJ1-3	ASSFGPSSGNTIY
TRBV19	-	TRBJ1-6	ASSMVGSPLH
TRBV21-1	-	TRBJ2-7	ASSKVGVFLYEQY
TRBV5-1	-	TRBJ2-1	ASSPGTSNEQF
TRBV3-1/TRBV3-2	TRBD2	TRBJ2-7	ASSQGTSGSFREQY
TRBV28	-	TRBJ1-5	ASSPPEGQGFQPQH
TRBV5-1	TRBD1	TRBJ1-3	ASSSLWTGGNTIY
TRBV15	-	TRBJ2-7	ATSRDPTRTNEQY
TRBV27	TRBD2	TRBJ2-1	ASSRLAGGPNEQF
TRBV6-5	TRBD1	TRBJ2-7	ASSYSYRGIYEQY
TRBV7-9	TRBD1	TRBJ2-7	ASSHRDRNYEQY
TRBV5-1	-	TRBJ2-7	ASSSGLGLGEQY